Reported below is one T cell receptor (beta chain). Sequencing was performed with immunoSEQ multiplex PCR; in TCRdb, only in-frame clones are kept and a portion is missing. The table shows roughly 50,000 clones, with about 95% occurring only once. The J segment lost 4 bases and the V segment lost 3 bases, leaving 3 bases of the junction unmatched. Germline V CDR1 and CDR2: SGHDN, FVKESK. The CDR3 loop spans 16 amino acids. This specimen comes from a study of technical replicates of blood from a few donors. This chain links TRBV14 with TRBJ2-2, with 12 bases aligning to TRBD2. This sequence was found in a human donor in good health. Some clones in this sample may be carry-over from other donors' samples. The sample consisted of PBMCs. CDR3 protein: CASSHGLAGFTGELFF. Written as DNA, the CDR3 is TGTGCCAGCAGCCACGGACTAGCGGGGTTCACCGGGGAGCTGTTTTTT.